The following is a TCR beta chain sequence with its context. V was trimmed by 4 bases and J by 2 bases, leaving 3 bases between them. The CDR3 sequence is 12 residues long. Germline values: CDR1 MNHEY, CDR2 SVGAGI. The record originates from a study of control samples from healthy donors and cancer patients. Sequenced by immunoSEQ multiplex PCR; TCRdb stores in-frame clones only, minus some. This sample carries 130,000 to 150,000 clones, around 92% of them seen once, and the ten largest clones take under 4%. Sequences were obtained from blood. The sequence was obtained from a man aged 30 to 45 in good health. This rearrangement joins TRBV6-5 to TRBJ1-5; D not resolved. CDR3 nucleotide sequence: TGTGCCAGCAGTTTCCGCAATCAGCCCCAGCATTTT. Amino acids: CASSFRNQPQHF.